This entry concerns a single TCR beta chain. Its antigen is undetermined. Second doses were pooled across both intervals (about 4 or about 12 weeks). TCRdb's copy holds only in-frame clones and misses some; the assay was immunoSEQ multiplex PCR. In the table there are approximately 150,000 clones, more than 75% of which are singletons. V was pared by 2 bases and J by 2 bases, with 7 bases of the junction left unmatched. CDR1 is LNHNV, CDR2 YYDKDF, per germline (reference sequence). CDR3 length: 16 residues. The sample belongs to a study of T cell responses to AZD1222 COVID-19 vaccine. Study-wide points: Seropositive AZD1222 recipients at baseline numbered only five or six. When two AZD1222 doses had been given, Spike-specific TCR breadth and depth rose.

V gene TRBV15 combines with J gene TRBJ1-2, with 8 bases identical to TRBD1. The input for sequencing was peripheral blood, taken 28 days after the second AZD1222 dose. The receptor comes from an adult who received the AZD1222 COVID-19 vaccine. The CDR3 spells CATSRQGAGQNYGYTF. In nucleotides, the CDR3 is TGTGCCACCAGCAGACAGGGGGCGGGACAGAACTATGGCTACACCTTC.